This T cell receptor beta chain is drawn from a study of chemoradiotherapy in HPV16-positive cancers. Whole-study results and caveats: HPV-responsive T-cell expansion during chemoradiotherapy was linked to improved recurrence-free survival in HPV16-positive patients. HPV-specific T cells were functionally defined from only two HPV16-positive patients.

Only in-frame clones appear in the TCRdb table, and some are missing; sequencing was by immunoSEQ multiplex PCR. Of 750 to 850 clones listed, 80% to 90% are singletons. In the case of this clone: Its antigen is not identified.

The CDR3 is 16 amino acids. Germline V gene sequence: CDR1 LNHDA, CDR2 SQIVND (reference sequence). With 5 bases removed from V and 1 base from J, the gap between germline ends came to 15 bases. Sequenced here: tumor tissue, sampled from a patient who underwent chemoradiotherapy. The chain carries TRBV19 and TRBJ1-5; D is perhaps TRBD1 (5 bases). This TCR came from a human donor with HPV-associated anogenital cancer. CDR3 DNA sequence: TGTGCCAGTAGTCCGCGCCCGACAGAAAGCAATCAGCCCCAGCATTTT. As protein: CASSPRPTESNQPQHF.